The 13 T cell receptor beta chains in this list originate from one sample, sequenced in a study of blood T cell repertoires in COVID-19. Sequenced by immunoSEQ multiplex PCR; TCRdb stores in-frame clones only, minus some. In the table there are 200,000 to 250,000 clones, roughly nine tenths of which are singletons. The specimen was peripheral blood. The origin of the receptors is a man in his 60s with acute or convalescent COVID-19.

This rearrangement joins TRBV4-2 to TRBJ1-4; TRBD1 matches at 7 bases. J gave up 8 bases and V 1 base, and 10 bases lay outside the gene matches. This CDR3 spans 16 amino acids. Germline V gene lookup returns CDR1 LGHNA and CDR2 YNFKEQ. The CDR3 nucleotides are TGTGCCAGCAGCCAAGCAGGGGGTCCTGAAGAGGAAAAACTGTTTTTT. Protein product: CASSQAGGPEEEKLFF.

The CDR3 bases are TGTGCCAGCAGCTTTGGCGGTCAGAGGGCAGATACGCAGTATTTT. It translates to CASSFGGQRADTQYF. The chain carries TRBV11-3 and TRBJ2-3; tentatively, D is TRBD2 (5 bases). The CDR3 totals 15 residues. In germline, CDR1 is SGHNT, CDR2 YENEEA. V lost 3 bases, J lost 4 bases, and 14 bases lay in between.

V is TRBV7-6 and J is TRBJ1-5, with D unclear. Germline V gene lookup returns CDR1 SGHVS and CDR2 FNYEAQ. CDR3 length: 14 residues. The V end lost 1 base, the J end lost 5 bases, and 9 bases lay between the germline ends. As DNA, the CDR3 is TGTGCCAGCAGCTTAGACACATTTGATCAGCCCCAGCATTTT. Residues: CASSLDTFDQPQHF.

The rearrangement links TRBV6-5 to TRBJ1-3; 7 nucleotides line up with TRBD1. Germline CDR1 and CDR2: MNHEY and SVGAGI. The CDR3 length is 14 residues. The V gene end was trimmed by 5 bases and the J gene end by 5 bases; junction bases not matched to a gene: 6. The CDR3 sequence is CASSLTGVRNTIYF. In DNA, the CDR3 is TGTGCCAGCAGTCTAACAGGGGTTAGAAACACCATATATTTT.

The chain employs TRBV30 and TRBJ2-2; 13 bases fit TRBD2. Germline CDR1 is GTSNPN and CDR2 is SVGIG (reference sequence). The junction had 10 bases not matched to a gene; V was cut back by 2 bases and J by 7 bases. The CDR3 has 17 residues. CDR3 sequence (DNA): TGTGCCTGGAGTTCTGGACTAGCGGGAGTGTCGGGCGGGGAGCTGTTTTTT. Its translation is CAWSSGLAGVSGGELFF.

The chain uses TRBV2 and TRBJ1-2, with 12 bases lining up with TRBD1. The CDR3 has 13 amino acids. With V trimmed by 8 bases and J by 7 bases, 5 bases remained unmatched. Germline values: CDR1 SNHLY, CDR2 FYNNEI. The CDR3, as DNA: TGTGCCAGCGGGGACAGGGGGCAGAGTGGCTACACCTTC. Its translation: CASGDRGQSGYTF.

This clone is a singleton in its sample. J is TRBJ1-4 and V is TRBV5-4, with TRBD1 as a possible D gene (5 bases). Germline V gene sequence: CDR1 SGHNT, CDR2 YYREEE (reference sequence). V lost 1 base and J 4 bases, leaving 17 bases between the germline ends. CDR3 length: 17 residues. The CDR3 is CASSLFPGRADNEKLFF. In DNA, the CDR3 is TGTGCCAGCAGCTTGTTCCCAGGGAGGGCGGATAATGAAAAACTGTTTTTT.

This clone was observed a single time. The rearrangement joins TRBV6-4 to TRBJ2-5; TRBD1 aligns across 7 bases. Germline V gene data show CDR1 as MRHNA and CDR2 as SNTAGT. The trim removed 3 bases at V and 4 bases at J, leaving 5 bases unmatched. The CDR3 spans 14 residues. CDR3 sequence: CASSEQGSGETQYF. The CDR3 coding sequence is TGTGCCAGCAGTGAACAGGGGTCGGGAGAGACCCAGTACTTC.

The V gene is TRBV5-6, the J gene TRBJ2-7; TRBD2 is a possible D gene (6 bases). Germline CDR1 SGHDT, CDR2 YYEEEE. The V end lost 0 bases, the J end lost 11 bases, and 21 bases lay between the germline ends. CDR3 length equals 15 residues. CDR3 amino acids: CASSLVKGTGGEKYF. The CDR3 DNA sequence: TGTGCCAGCAGCTTGGTAAAGGGAACTGGAGGGGAGAAGTACTTC.

The rearrangement links TRBV20-1 to TRBJ2-1, with TRBD2 as a possible D gene (5 bases). V was clipped by 3 bases and J by 8 bases, with 11 bases between them. The CDR3 consists of 12 residues. Germline CDR1 DFQATT, CDR2 SNEGSKA (reference sequence). Here the CDR3 reads CSASVGDDEQFF. The CDR3 coding sequence is TGCAGTGCTAGTGTCGGGGATGATGAGCAGTTCTTC.

The chain has TRBV28 and TRBJ1-1; 9 bases agree with TRBD1. This CDR3 has 14 amino acids. Germline trimming cut 7 bases from V and 5 bases from J; bases unmatched to any gene: 8. Germline V gene lookup returns CDR1 MDHEN and CDR2 SYDVKM. Here the CDR3 DNA reads TGTGCCAGCACCCTACAGGGGGCTGGGACTGAAGCTTTCTTT. The encoded protein is CASTLQGAGTEAFF.

The rearrangement uses TRBV30 and TRBJ1-1; possibly TRBD1 for D (5 bases). Trimming pared 2 bases from V and 1 base from J, leaving 8 bases between. This CDR3 contains 13 residues. Germline V gene sequence: CDR1 GTSNPN, CDR2 SVGIG (reference sequence). The chain's CDR3 is CAWSWGGNTEAFF. Here the CDR3 DNA reads TGTGCCTGGAGTTGGGGGGGGAACACTGAAGCTTTCTTT.

V and J are TRBV15 and TRBJ1-2; D gene unclear. CDR1 and CDR2 (germline): LNHNV, YYDKDF (reference sequence). CDR3 size: 16 residues. The V gene lost 0 bases and the J gene lost 4 bases, with 15 bases spanning the gap. The CDR3 reads CATSRDHRETSYGYTF. Written as DNA, the CDR3 is TGTGCCACCAGCAGAGATCACCGGGAAACCTCCTATGGCTACACCTTC.